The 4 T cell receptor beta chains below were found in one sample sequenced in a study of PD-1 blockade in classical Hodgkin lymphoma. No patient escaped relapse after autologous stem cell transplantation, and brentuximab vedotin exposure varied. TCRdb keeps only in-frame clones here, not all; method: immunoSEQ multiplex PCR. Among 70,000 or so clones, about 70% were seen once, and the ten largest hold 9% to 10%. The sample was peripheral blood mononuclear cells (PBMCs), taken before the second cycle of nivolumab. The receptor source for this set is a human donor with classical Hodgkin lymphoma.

CDR3 sequence: CASSVNGPTRDTQYF. The CDR3 region has the DNA TGTGCCAGCAGTGTCAACGGCCCCACGCGGGATACGCAGTATTTT. V and J are TRBV6-1 and TRBJ2-3, with D unresolved. Per germline, CDR1 MNHNS and CDR2 SASEGT. The CDR3 contains 15 residues. Trimming stripped 4 bases from V and 6 bases from J, with 17 bases between.

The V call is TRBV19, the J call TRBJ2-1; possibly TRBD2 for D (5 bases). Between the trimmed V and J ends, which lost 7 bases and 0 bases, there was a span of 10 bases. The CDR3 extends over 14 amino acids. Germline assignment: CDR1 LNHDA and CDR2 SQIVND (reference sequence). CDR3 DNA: TGTGCCAGTAAGGACTCCACCTCCTACAATGAGCAGTTCTTC. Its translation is CASKDSTSYNEQFF.

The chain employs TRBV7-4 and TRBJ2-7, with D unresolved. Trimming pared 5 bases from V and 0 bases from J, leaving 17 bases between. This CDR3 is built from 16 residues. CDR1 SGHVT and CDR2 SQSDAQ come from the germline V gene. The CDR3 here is CASSPGCETSSYEQYF. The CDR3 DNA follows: TGTGCCAGCAGCCCTGGGTGCGAGACAAGCTCCTACGAGCAGTACTTC.

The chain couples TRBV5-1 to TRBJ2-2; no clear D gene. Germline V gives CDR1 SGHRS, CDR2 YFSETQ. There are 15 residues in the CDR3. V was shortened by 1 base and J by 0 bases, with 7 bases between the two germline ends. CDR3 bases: TGCGCCAGCAGCTTGACAGTAACGAACACCGGGGAGCTGTTTTTT. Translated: CASSLTVTNTGELFF.